This TCR beta chain was recorded in a study of CD8+ T cells in alopecia areata. Sorting from PBMCs produced CD4+ and CD8+ T cells. Reverse transcribed after extraction, RNA yielded cDNA as the sequencing template. Assay used: immunoSEQ multiplex PCR; TCRdb lists only in-frame clones, some missing. The table records tens of thousands of clones, around 80% of them present only once. The sequenced sample was NKG2D-low CD8+ T cells sorted from blood. This TCR was sampled from a human donor with alopecia areata.

CDR3 amino acids: CASIPMGSSYNEQFF. As DNA, the CDR3 is TGTGCCAGCATCCCGATGGGGAGCTCCTACAATGAGCAGTTCTTC. V and J are TRBV5-6 and TRBJ2-1; D is perhaps TRBD2 (5 bases). Germline assignment: CDR1 SGHDT and CDR2 YYEEEE. CDR3 length: 15 residues. Trimming shortened V by 6 bases and J by 0 bases, and 13 bases separated the two germline ends.